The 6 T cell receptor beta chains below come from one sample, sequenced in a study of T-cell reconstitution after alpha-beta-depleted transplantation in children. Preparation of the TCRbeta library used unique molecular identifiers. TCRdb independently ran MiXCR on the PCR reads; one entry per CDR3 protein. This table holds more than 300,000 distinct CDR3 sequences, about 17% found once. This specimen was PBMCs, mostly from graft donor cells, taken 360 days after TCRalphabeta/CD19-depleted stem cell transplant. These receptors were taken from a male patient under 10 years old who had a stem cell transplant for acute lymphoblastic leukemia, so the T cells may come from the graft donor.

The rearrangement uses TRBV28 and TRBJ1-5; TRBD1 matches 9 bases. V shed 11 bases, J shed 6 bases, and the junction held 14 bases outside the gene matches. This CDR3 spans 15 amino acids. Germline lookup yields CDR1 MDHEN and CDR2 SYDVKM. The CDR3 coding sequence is TGTGCCGGAGGGACAGGGAGGTCGCGTGGTCAGCCCCAGCATTTT. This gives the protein CAGGTGRSRGQPQHF.

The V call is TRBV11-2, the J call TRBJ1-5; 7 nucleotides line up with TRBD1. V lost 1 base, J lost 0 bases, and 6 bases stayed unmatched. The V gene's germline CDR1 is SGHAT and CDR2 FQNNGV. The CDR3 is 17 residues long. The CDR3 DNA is TGTGCCAGCAGCTTAGGACAGGGCGTCGGTAGCAATCAGCCCCAGCATTTT. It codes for CASSLGQGVGSNQPQHF.

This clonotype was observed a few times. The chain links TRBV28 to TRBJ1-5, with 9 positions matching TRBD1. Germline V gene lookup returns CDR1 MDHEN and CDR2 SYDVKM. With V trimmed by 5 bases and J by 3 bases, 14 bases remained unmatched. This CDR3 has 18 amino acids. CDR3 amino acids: CASSTGTGFLRLNQPQHF. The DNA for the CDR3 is TGTGCCAGCAGTACCGGGACAGGGTTTTTGAGGCTCAATCAGCCCCAGCATTTT. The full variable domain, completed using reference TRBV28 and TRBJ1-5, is DVKVTQSSRYLVKRTGEKVFLECVQDMDHENMFWYRQDPGLGLRLIYFSYDVKMKEKGDIPEGYSVSREKKERFSLILESASTNQTSMYLCASSTGTGFLRLNQPQHFGDGTRLSIL.

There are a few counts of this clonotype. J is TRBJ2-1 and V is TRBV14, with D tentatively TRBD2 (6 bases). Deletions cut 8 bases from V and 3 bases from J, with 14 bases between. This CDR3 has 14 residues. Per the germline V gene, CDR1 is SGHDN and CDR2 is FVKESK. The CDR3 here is CASRGGDLYNEQFF. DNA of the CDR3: TGTGCCAGCCGCGGCGGGGACCTCTACAATGAGCAGTTCTTC.

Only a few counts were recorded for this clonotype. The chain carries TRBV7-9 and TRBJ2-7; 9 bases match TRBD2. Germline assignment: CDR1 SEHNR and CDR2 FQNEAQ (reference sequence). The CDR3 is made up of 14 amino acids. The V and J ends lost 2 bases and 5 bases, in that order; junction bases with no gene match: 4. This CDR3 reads CASSLILAGDEQYF. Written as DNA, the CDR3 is TGTGCCAGCAGCTTAATTTTAGCGGGAGACGAGCAGTACTTC.

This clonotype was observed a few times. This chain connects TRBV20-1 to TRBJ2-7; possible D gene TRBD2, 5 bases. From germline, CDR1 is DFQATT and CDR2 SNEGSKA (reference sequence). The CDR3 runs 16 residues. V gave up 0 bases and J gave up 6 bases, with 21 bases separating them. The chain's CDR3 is CSARDTRSARGLEQYF. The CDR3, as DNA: TGCAGTGCTAGAGATACGCGGTCGGCTAGAGGGCTCGAGCAGTACTTC.